The 3 T cell receptor beta chains reported below all come from one sample, sequenced in a study of blood T cell repertoires in COVID-19 (dated by TCRdb to the early 2020s). The library was built by means of the immunoSEQ multiplex PCR assay. The table comes from immuneACCESS by way of TCRdb, which keeps in-frame sequences with V and J called. Part of the clones is missing from these tables; in studies checked, under half for an unresolved V gene and the rest for unknown reasons. Within this sample are about 110,000 clones, with 75% to 90% of them counted one time only. The biggest ten clones account for more than 5% of the sample. Sequenced: peripheral blood. These receptors all come from a woman between 55 and 75 years old with COVID-19, enrolled during active disease.

This clone was observed a few times. The J gene is TRBJ1-1, the V gene TRBV30; perhaps TRBD1 as D (6 bases). The CDR3 is 13 residues long. Germline V CDR1 and CDR2: GTSNPN, SVGIG (reference sequence). The germline V and J ends were trimmed by 5 bases and 5 bases, with 15 bases remaining between them. Here the CDR3 reads CAWVAWGLTEAFF. CDR3 coding DNA: TGTGCCTGGGTGGCGTGGGGGCTAACTGAAGCTTTCTTT.

The chain links TRBV6-5 to TRBJ2-3; 9 bases line up with TRBD2. Trimming at V came to 6 bases and at J to 3 bases, leaving 1 base not matched to a gene. The CDR3 loop spans 13 amino acids. The germline CDR1 and CDR2 sequences are MNHEY and SVGAGI. DNA for the CDR3: TGTGCCAGCAGGGCGGGGGGGACAGATACGCAGTATTTT. Its protein is CASRAGGTDTQYF.

This clone was counted once. One end of the junction fails to match germline, which may point to a read error. The rearrangement uses TRBV5-1 and TRBJ1-3; 9 bases agree with TRBD1. This CDR3 is built from 13 residues. In germline, CDR1 is SGHRS, CDR2 YFSETQ. Here the CDR3 reads CASSLGQGDLEVF. DNA of the CDR3: TGCGCCAGCAGCTTGGGACAGGGGGACCTCGAAGTATTT.